Ten or more counts support the clone carrying this T cell receptor (beta chain). Its specificity is unknown. This record comes from a study of molecular identifiers for immune sequencing clone quantification. Study-wide results and caveats: The study found clones above 20 RNA copies held over 98% of effector molecules and under 1% in naive cells. Identical barcode-sharing TCR molecules could lead to underestimated sizes for highly expanded clones.

TCRdb reanalysed the PCR reads using MiXCR and keeps one entry per CDR3 protein. The sample consists of tens of thousands of distinct CDR3 sequences, roughly 19% of them appearing once. The sample consisted of naive CD8+ T cells from blood, with Jurkat cell RNA spiked in. Documented subset: FACS-sorted CD8+CD4-CCR7+CD45RA+ naive T cells. This receptor was taken from a human donor in good health. Some libraries in this study had Jurkat cell RNA spiked in.

The chain's CDR3 is CASSQTMDRTYTEAFF. The CDR3 nucleotides are TGTGCCAGCAGCCAAACTATGGACAGAACTTACACTGAAGCTTTCTTT. The V gene is TRBV3-1, the J gene TRBJ1-1; tentative D call: TRBD1 (6 bases). The CDR3 has 16 amino acids. From germline, CDR1 is LGHDT and CDR2 YNNKEL (reference sequence). V was clipped by 2 bases and J by 3 bases, with 16 bases between them.